This TCR beta chain came from a study of OX40 agonist ivuxolimab in advanced cancers. With respect to the entire study: Ivuxolimab, which targeted the costimulatory receptor OX40 (CD134), was an agonistic, fully human IgG2 monoclonal antibody. Intravenous ivuxolimab was administered to patients every 2 weeks at six dose levels: 0.01, 0.1, 0.3, 1.5, 3 and 10 mg/kg. Of the approximately 50 dose-escalation patients, hepatocellular carcinoma was present in about 19, melanoma in around 15, renal cell carcinoma in 9 and head and neck cancer in 9. In the dose-escalation cohort, around four fifths of patients were male, and the mean age was roughly 60 years with a range of roughly 23 to 79. Prior anti-PD-1, anti-PD-L1 or anti-CTLA-4 therapy was permitted, and about two fifths of dose-escalation patients had received checkpoint inhibitors. Partial responses occurred in three dose-escalation patients, of whom one had hepatocellular carcinoma and two had cutaneous melanoma. The point of sequencing TCRbeta in the periphery was to test whether ivuxolimab changed TCR sequence diversity and drove clonal T-cell expansion. The paper covers the monotherapy dose-escalation part of the phase I ivuxolimab trial, which included N of about 50 patients.

The trial excluded patients who had a history of autoimmune disease or who were on systemic immunosuppression. Peripheral blood for TCR sequencing was collected from all dose cohorts at baseline, on cycle 4 day 1, and on cycle 7 day 1. Samples were obtained from an open-label, multicenter, first-in-human phase I dose-escalation trial of ivuxolimab. The trial enrolled adults with locally advanced or metastatic head and neck squamous cell, hepatocellular, melanoma or renal cell carcinoma. Before TCR sequencing, CD4+ T cells and CD8+ T cells from peripheral blood were sorted into separate populations. To sequence the TCRbeta CDR3 region, genomic DNA was isolated from the sorted cells. The immunoSEQ Assay was used to sequence the TCRbeta CDR3 regions. TCRdb provides this immuneACCESS table in a form limited to in-frame rearrangements. Some clones are lacking; in checked studies, under half of them reflect an unresolved V gene, and why the rest are absent is not known. The sample yields 84,000 or so clones; 94% were counted once. The biggest ten clones account for more than 9.5% of the sample.

Overall study results and their limits: The antigen specificity of the peripheral T cells that underwent clonal expansion was not determined. After ivuxolimab, expanded clones were on average more numerous among CD8+ T cells than among CD4+ T cells. Low levels of normalized T-cell clonal expansion were also seen in some patients who did not respond. In partial responders in the 0.1-3.0 mg/kg groups, normalized peripheral clonal expansion was found to be among the lowest, especially among CD8+ T cells. At doses from 0.1 to 3.0 mg/kg, clonal expansion was seen in both CD4+ and CD8+ blood T cells between baseline and week 6.

With regard to this clone: Its antigen is currently not known. Base qualities are not recorded, but no much larger clone differs from it by a single base.

For this chain, trimming is 3 bases at the V end and 5 bases at the J end, and the number of junction bases without a gene match is 5. The germline V gene (reference sequence) supplies CDR1 MNHEY and CDR2 SMNVEV. Counted from cysteine to phenylalanine, this CDR3 has 14 amino acids. Of all the DNA, just the CDR3 is kept, 42 bases in frame from base 1. This clonotype originated in an adult with an advanced solid tumor such as melanoma, head and neck, liver or kidney cancer. Recombination connected TRBV27 to TRBJ1-1; the junction holds 8 bases that match TRBD1. Source: CD4+ or CD8+ T cells sorted from blood, taken in a trial of the OX40 agonist ivuxolimab. The DNA sequence is as follows: TGTGCCAGCAGTTTTGGGCAGGGGGCGACTGAAGCTTTCTTT. Its protein product is CASSFGQGATEAFF.